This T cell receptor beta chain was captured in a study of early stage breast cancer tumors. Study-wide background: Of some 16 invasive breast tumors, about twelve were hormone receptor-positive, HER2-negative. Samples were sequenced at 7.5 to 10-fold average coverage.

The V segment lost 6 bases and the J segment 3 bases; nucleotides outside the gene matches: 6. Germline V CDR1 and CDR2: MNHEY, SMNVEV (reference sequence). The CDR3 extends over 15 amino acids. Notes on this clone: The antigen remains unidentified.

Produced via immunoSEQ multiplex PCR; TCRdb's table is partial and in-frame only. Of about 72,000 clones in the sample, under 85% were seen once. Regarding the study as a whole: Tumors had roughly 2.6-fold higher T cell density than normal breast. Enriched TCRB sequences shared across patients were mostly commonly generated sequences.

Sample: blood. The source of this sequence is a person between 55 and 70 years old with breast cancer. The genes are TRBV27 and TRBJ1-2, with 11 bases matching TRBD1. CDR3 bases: TGTGCCAGCAGGAGACCGGGACAGGGGGACTATGGCTACACCTTC. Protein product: CASRRPGQGDYGYTF.